This T cell receptor (beta chain) stems from a study of blood T cell repertoires in COVID-19. Study-level background: T cells, B-cell-depleted T cells, or PBMCs provided the cDNA or gDNA that served as material.

The CDR3 is made up of 15 amino acids. Trimming removed 4 bases from V and 1 base from J; junction bases left unmatched: 4. The germline V gene has CDR1 SGHRS and CDR2 YFSETQ. Under the authors' procedure: The assay estimated nucleated cells by amplifying reference gene primers. Some clones are missing from TCRdb's copy, which holds only in-frame ones; the method was immunoSEQ multiplex PCR. Clonal size and the V and J genes are those of that table, whereas D and trimming came from the DNA. The sample carries 400,000 to 550,000 clones, roughly 90% recorded once. A note on this clone: This specimen includes other DNA sequences encoding the same CDR3.

The receptor was isolated from a woman aged 25 to 39 with acute or convalescent COVID-19. V is TRBV5-1 and J is TRBJ2-1; 8 nucleotides match TRBD1. The source material was peripheral blood. In nucleotides, the CDR3 is TGCGCCAGCAGCCCTGGACAGGGTTCCTACAATGAGCAGTTCTTC. It specifies CASSPGQGSYNEQFF.